The clone carrying this TCR beta chain showed up many times. The data originate from a study of regulatory T cells in long-lasting Graves disease. The germline V and J ends were trimmed by 4 bases and 0 bases, with 13 bases remaining between them. CDR3 length equals 16 residues. The germline gives CDR1 LGHDT, CDR2 YNNKEL (reference sequence). Building the TCR beta libraries relied on iRepertoire HTBI primers, and CDR3 regions underwent Arm-PCR. MiXCR was run by TCRdb on the multiplex PCR reads, yielding one entry per CDR3 protein. The sample contains around 400,000 distinct CDR3 sequences, roughly 16% of which appear only once. Time point described: newly diagnosed GD, antithyroid drugs for less than 3 months. RNA extracted from PBMCs served as the sequencing template.

V and J are TRBV3-1 and TRBJ2-1; D not certain. Sample: peripheral blood mononuclear cells (PBMCs), taken at new diagnosis, from a patient treated with antithyroid drugs. This clonotype was sampled from a female donor with Graves disease. The CDR3 spells CASSPSLEVSYNEQFF. The DNA of the CDR3 is TGTGCCAGCAGCCCTTCCCTCGAGGTCTCCTACAATGAGCAGTTCTTC.